This record covers a single TCR beta chain. Its antigen is not known. Its ends do not fully match the called genes, so a read error is possible. The CDR3 consists of 12 residues. The germline V gene has CDR1 ENHRY and CDR2 SYGVKD. Specified time point: pre-treatment baseline. Blood was drawn before treatment and at week 3 after checkpoint blockade. Clones were sequenced by immunoSEQ multiplex PCR, and TCRdb holds only the in-frame ones, with some missing. The sample comprises around 12,000 clones, approximately 88% of which are singletons, and approximately 9% rests with the top ten. The data are from a study of blood T cell dynamics during melanoma immunotherapy. Study at large: First-line therapy was either pembrolizumab or nivolumab with ipilimumab for metastatic melanoma.

Study conclusions and caveats: The study could not tell melanoma-specific clones from general immune activation. Unlike progressors, later disease-control patients had W3 repertoires gaining clonality or diversity.

The sequences come from blood, collected from a patient treated with checkpoint blockade. This receptor was taken from a human donor with melanoma. The chain employs TRBV10-3 and TRBJ2-3; 10 bases align to TRBD1. The CDR3 reads CAIRGQGDKQYF. CDR3 nucleotides: TGTGCCATCAGAGGACAGGGGGATAAGCAGTATTTT.